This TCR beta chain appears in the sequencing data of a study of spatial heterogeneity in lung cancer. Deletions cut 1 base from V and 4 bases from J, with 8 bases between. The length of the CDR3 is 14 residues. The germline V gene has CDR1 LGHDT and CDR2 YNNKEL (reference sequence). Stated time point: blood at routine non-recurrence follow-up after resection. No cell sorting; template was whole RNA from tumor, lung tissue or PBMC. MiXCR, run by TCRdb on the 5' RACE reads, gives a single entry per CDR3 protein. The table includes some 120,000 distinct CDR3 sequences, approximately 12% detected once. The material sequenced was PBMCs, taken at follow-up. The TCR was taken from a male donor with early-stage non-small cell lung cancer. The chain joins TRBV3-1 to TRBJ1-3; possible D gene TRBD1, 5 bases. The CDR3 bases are TGTGCCAGCAGCCAAGGGCAGGGCGGAAACACCATATATTTT. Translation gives CASSQGQGGNTIYF.